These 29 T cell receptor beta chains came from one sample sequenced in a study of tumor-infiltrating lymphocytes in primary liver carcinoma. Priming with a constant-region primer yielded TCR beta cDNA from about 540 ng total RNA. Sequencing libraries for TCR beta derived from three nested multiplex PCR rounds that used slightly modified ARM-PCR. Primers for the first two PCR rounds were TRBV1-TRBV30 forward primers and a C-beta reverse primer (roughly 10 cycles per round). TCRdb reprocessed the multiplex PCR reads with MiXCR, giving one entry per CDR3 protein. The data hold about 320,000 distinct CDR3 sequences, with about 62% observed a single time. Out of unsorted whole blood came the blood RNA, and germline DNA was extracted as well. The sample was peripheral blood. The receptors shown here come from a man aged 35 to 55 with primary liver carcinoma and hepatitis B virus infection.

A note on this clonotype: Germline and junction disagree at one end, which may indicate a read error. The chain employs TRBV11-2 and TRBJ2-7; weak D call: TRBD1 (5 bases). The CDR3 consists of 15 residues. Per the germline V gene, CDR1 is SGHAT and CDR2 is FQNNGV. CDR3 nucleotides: TGTGCCAGCAGCTTACGATGGACAAGGGAAAACGAGCAGTGCTTC. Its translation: CASSLRWTRENEQCF.

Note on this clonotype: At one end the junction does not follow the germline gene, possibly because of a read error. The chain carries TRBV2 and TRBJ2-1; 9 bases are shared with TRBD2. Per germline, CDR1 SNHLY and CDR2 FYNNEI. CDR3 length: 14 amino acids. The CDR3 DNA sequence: TGTGCCAGCAGTGCACTAGCGGGCTACAATGGGCAGTTCTTC. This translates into CASSALAGYNGQFF.

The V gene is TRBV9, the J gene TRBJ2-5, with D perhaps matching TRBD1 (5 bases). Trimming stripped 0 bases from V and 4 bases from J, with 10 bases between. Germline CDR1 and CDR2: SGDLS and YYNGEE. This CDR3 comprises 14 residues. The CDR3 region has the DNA TGTGCCAGCAGCGTAGGGGCAGGGATAGAGACCCAGTACTTC. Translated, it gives CASSVGAGIETQYF.

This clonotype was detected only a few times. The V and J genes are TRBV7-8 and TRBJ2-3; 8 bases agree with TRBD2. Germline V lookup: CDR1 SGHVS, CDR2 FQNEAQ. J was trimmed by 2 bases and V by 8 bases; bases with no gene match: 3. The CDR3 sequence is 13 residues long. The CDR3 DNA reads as TGTGCCAGCGCGACTAGCGACACAGATACGCAGTATTTT. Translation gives CASATSDTDTQYF.

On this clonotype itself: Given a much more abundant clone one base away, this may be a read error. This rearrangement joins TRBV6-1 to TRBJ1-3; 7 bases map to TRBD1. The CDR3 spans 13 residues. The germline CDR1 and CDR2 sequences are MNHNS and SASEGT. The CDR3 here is CASGGGSGDTIYF. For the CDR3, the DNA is TGTGCCAGCGGAGGGGGCTCTGGAGACACCATATATTTT.

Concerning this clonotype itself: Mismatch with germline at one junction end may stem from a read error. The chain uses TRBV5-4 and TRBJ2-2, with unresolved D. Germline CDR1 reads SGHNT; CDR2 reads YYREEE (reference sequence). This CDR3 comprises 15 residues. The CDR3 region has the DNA TGTGCCAGCAGCTTGGAAGGGATTAACACCCGGGAGCTGTTTTTT. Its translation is CASSLEGINTRELFF.

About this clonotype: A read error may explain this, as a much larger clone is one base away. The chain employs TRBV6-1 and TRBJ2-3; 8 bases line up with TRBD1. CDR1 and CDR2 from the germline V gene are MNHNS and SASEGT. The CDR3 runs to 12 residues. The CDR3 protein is CASGQGTDTRYF. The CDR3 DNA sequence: TGTGCCAGTGGACAGGGCACAGATACGCGGTATTTT.

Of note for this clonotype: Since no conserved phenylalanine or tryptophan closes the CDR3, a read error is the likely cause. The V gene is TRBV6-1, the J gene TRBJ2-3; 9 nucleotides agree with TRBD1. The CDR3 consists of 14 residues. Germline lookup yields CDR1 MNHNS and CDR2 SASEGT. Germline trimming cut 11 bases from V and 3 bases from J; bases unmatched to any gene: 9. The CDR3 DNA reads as TGTGCCGGCCAACGACAGGGGGGTACAGATACGCAGTATTCT. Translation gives CAGQRQGGTDTQYS.

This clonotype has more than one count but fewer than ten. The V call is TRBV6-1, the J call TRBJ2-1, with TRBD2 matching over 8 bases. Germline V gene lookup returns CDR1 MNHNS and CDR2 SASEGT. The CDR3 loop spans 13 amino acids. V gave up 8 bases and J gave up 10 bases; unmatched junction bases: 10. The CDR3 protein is CASLLSGGGEQFF. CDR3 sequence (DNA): TGTGCCAGCCTTCTCTCGGGGGGGGGGGAGCAGTTCTTC.

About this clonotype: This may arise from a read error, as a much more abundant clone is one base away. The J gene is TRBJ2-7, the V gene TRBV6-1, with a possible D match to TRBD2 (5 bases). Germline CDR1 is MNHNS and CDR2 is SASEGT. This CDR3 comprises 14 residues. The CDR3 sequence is CASSEVGVSYEQCF. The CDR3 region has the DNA TGTGCCAGCAGTGAAGTCGGGGTTTCCTACGAGCAGTGCTTC.

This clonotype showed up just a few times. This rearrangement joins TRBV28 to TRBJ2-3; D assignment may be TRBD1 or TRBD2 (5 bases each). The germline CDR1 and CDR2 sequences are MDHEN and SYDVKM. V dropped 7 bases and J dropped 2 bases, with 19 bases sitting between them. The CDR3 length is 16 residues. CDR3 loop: CASNSLPGPDTDTQYF. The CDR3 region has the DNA TGTGCCAGCAATTCCTTACCGGGACCCGACACAGATACGCAGTATTTT.

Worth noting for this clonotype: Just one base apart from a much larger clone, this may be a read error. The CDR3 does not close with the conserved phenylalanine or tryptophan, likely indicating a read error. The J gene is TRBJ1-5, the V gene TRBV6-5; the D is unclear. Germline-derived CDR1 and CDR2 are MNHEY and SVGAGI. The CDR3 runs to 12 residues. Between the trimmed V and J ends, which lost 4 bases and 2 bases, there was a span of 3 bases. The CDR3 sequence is CASSSRNQPQHY. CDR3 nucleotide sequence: TGTGCCAGCAGTTCGCGCAATCAGCCCCAGCATTAT.

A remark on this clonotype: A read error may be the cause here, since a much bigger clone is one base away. The CDR3 spells CSAGISGRRETQYF. CDR3 nucleotides: TGCAGCGCGGGGATTAGCGGGAGGCGAGAGACCCAGTACTTC. This chain links TRBV29-1 with TRBJ2-5, with TRBD2 matching 10 bases. CDR3 length equals 14 residues. Germline V gene sequence: CDR1 SQVTM, CDR2 ANQGSEA. V shed 7 bases, J shed 4 bases, and the junction held 9 bases outside the gene matches.

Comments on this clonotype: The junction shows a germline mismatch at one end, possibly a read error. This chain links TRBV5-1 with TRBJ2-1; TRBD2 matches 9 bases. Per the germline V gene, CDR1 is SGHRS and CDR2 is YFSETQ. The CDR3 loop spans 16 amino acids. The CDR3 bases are TGCACCAGCAGCGGGAGGACTACCCCCTCCTACAATGAGCAGTTCTTC. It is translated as CTSSGRTTPSYNEQFF.

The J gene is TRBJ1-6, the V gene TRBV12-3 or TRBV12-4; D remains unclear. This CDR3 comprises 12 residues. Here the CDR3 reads CVSSVQNSPLHF. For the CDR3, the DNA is TGTGTTAGCAGCGTTCAGAATTCACCCCTCCACTTT.

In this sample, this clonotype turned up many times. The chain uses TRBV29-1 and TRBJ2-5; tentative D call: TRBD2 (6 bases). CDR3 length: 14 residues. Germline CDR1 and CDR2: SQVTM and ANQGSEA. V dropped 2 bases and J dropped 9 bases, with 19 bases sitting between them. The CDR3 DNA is TGCAGCGTTGAACGAGGACGGGGGTTGTCGGCCCAGTACTTC. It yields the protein CSVERGRGLSAQYF.

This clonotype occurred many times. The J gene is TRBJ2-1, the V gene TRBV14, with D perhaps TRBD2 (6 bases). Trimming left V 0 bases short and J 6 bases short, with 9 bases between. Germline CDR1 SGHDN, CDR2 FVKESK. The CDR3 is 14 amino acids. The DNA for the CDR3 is TGTGCCAGCAGCCAAGAACTAGCAAGCAATGAGCAGTTCTTC. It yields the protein CASSQELASNEQFF.

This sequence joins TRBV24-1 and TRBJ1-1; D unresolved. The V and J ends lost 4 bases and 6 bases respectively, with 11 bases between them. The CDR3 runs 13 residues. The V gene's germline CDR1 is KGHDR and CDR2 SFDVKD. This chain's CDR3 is CATSEGPRAEAFF. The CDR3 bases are TGTGCCACCAGTGAAGGGCCGAGGGCTGAAGCTTTCTTT.

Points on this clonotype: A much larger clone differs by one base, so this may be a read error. CDR3 DNA sequence: TGTGCCAGCAGCCAAGAAAGCCCAGCGGGATGGGAGACCGGGGAGCTGTTTTTT. Its translation: CASSQESPAGWETGELFF. The rearrangement uses TRBV4-2 and TRBJ2-2, with 7 bases fitting TRBD2. The CDR3 sequence is 18 residues long. CDR1 is LGHNA and CDR2 is YNFKEQ in the germline V gene. V lost 0 bases, J lost 5 bases, and 12 bases stayed unmatched.

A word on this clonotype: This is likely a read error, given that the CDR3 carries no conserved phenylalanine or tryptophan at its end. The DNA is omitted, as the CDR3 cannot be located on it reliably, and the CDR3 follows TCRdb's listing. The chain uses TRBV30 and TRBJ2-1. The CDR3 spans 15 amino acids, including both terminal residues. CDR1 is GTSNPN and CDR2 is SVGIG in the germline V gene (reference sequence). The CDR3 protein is CAWRPWRDMVNEHFS.

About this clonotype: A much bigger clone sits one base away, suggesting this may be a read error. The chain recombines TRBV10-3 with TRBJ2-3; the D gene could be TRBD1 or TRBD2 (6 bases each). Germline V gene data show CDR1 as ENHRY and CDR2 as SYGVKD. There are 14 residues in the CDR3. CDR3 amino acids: CAISGGGLKDMQYF. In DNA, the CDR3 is TGTGCCATCAGTGGAGGGGGGCTTAAAGATATGCAGTATTTT.

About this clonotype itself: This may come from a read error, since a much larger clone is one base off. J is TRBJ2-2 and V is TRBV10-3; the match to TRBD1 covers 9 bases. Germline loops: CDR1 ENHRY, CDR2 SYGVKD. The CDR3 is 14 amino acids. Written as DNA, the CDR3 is TGTGCCAGCGCAACAGGGGGCAACACCGGGGGGCTGTTTTTT. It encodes CASATGGNTGGLFF.

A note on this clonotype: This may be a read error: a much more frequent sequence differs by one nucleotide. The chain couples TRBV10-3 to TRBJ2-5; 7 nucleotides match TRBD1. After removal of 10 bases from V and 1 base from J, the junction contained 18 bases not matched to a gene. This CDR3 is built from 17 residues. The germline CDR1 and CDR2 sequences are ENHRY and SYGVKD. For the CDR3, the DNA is TGTGCCAGCAGCCAGGGGTGGGACAGCCTTTCCCAAGAGACCCAGTACTTC. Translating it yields CASSQGWDSLSQETQYF.

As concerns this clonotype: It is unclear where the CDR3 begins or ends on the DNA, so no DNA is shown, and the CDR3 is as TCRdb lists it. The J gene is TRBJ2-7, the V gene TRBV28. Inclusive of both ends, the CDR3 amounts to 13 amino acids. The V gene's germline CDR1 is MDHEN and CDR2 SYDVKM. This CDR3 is CASILGMTYEQYF.

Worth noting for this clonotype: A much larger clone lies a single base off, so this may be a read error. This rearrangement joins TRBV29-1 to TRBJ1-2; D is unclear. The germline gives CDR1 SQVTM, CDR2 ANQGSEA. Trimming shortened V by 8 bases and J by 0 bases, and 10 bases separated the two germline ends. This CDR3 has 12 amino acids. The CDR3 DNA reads TGCAGCACCTACGCTTCTAACTATGGCTACACCTTC. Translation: CSTYASNYGYTF.

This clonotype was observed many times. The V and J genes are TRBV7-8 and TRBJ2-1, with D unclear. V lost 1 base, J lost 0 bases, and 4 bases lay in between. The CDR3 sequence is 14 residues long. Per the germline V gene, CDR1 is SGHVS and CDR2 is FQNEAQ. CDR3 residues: CASSLGGSYNEQFF. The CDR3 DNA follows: TGTGCCAGCAGCTTAGGGGGCTCCTACAATGAGCAGTTCTTC.

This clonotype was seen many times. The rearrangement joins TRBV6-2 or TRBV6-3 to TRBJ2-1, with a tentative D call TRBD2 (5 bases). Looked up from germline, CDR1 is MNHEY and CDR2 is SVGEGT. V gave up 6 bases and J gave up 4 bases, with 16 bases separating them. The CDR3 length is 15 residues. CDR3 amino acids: CASRPAGRAYNEQFF. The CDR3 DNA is TGTGCCAGCAGGCCGGCGGGCCGGGCATACAATGAGCAGTTCTTC.

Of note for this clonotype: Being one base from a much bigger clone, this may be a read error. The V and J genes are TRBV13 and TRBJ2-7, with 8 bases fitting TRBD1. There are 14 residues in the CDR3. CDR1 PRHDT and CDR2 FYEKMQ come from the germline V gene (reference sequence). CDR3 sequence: CASSLWGQVYGQYF. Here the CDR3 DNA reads TGTGCCAGCAGCTTATGGGGACAGGTCTACGGGCAGTACTTC.

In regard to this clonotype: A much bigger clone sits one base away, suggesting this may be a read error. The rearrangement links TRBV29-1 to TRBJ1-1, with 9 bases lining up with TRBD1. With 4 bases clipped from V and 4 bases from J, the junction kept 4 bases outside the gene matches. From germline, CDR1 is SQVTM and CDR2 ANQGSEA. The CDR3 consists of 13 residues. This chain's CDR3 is CSVGQGGSTEAFF. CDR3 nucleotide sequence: TGCAGCGTTGGACAGGGGGGTAGCACTGAAGCTTTCTTT.